This T cell receptor beta chain was profiled in a study of identical twins (dated by TCRdb to about 2016). With regard to the full study: To test whether fetal clonotypes persist, this study deep-sequenced TCR alpha and beta repertoires from monozygotic twins, from unrelated adults of various ages, and from cord blood. Replicate twin experiments were performed at different times using different library preparation protocols to rule out contamination.

Library preparation was by 5' RACE. Sequencing was performed on an Illumina HiSeq 2000. A universal primer binding site was introduced by template switching, and a unique molecular identifier was present in the final cDNA, enabling accurate counting of TCR cDNA molecules. Specific primers in the conserved constant-segment region were used to synthesize first-strand cDNA for the TCR alpha and beta chains. Each cDNA library was double barcoded, with a SMART-Mk sample barcode plus Illumina barcodes, to control for contamination. Two successive PCR steps introduced TruSeq adapter sequences along with Illumina sample barcodes. The TCR alpha and beta cDNA libraries were sequenced on the Illumina HiSeq platform using custom primers. As for the original processing: Unique molecular identifiers were extracted from raw reads with MiGEC, and CDR3 positions were determined with MiXCR. For each individual, recombination models were inferred using an EM algorithm with the repgenHMM and IGoR tools. The analysis of shared clonotypes was done with the tcR package in R, with sharing normalized by the product of cloneset sizes. To study raw recombination without the effects of thymic and clonal selection, out-of-frame nonproductive sequences were analyzed. TCRdb trimmed the raw reads at Q25, called clones with MiXCR and kept productive beta chains. Identical CDR3 protein sequences are pooled into one entry, listed with their most common genes and DNA. TCRdb assigned the V and J calls; the authors' analysis was not used. For this sample there are hundreds of thousands of distinct CDR3 sequences; less than 10% appear just once. In total, the top ten clones hold more than 0.75% of the sample.

Every donor was a healthy Caucasian. The twin cohort consisted of three pairs of female monozygotic twins, all aged roughly 18 to 30 years. Peripheral blood mononuclear cells were the source from which RNA for the TCR libraries was isolated. In this sample, this clonotype turned up many times. Its target antigen remains unknown. Per-nucleotide qualities are absent, and no much larger clonotype sits a single base away. Overall study results and their limits: Abundant cord blood beta clonotypes had fewer insertions, young adult naive repertoires showed a similar but weaker trend, and memory repertoires showed no such trend. A weaker excess of twin sharing was found in beta out-of-frame sequences because the signal-to-noise ratio was lowered by fewer shared sequences. In monozygotic twins, recombination models systematically underestimated out-of-frame TCR alpha sharing, but the models matched the sharing seen between unrelated individuals. Conclusions relied on cross-sectional statistical analysis, since the same donors could not be followed over many years. Invariant T cells such as MAIT and iNKT could partly confound zero-insertion analyses, although diverse VJ usage argued against such confounding for most clonotypes. Out-of-frame TCR alpha sequences shared between twins showed an excess of low generation-probability sequences compared with coincidental sharing between unrelated individuals.

This sample also appeared in a second study, on yellow fever vaccine responses in identical twins. Per the second study: According to the authors, the vaccine-induced T cell response in identical twins seemed to be partly convergent and partly specific to each individual. The study precisely tracked vaccine-responding T cell clones in identical twins.

The TCR sequence derives from a woman younger than 35 in good health. The sequenced sample consisted of PBMCs.

The DNA sequence is as follows: TGCGCCAGCAGCCAAGATCCCAGGGGTATAAACGAGCAGTACTTC. It specifies CASSQDPRGINEQYF. The rearranged chain carries TRBV4-3 and TRBJ2-7; a weak D assignment points to TRBD1 (6 bases agree). V lost 0 bases and J lost 5 bases; the stretch between them is 14 bases long. The CDR3 has 15 amino acids, counting the end cysteine and phenylalanine. Solely the CDR3 DNA is kept, with 45 bases framed from the first base. The germline V gene gives CDR1 as LGHNA and CDR2 as YSLEER.